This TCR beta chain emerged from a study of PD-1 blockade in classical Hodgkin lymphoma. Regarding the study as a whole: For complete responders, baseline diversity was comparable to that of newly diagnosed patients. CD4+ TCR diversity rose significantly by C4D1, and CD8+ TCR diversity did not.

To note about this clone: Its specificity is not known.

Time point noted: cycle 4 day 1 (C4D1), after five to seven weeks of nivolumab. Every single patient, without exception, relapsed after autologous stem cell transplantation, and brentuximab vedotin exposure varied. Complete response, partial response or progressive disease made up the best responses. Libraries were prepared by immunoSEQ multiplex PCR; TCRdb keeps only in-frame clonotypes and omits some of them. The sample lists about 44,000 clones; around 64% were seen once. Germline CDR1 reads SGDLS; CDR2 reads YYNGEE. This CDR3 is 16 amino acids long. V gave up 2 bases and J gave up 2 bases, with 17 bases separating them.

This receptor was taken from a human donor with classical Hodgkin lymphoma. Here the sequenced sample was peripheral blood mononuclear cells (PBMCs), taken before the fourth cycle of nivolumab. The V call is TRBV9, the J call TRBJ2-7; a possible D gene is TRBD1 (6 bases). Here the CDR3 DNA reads TGTGCCAGCAGCGTTAATCCTCGGGACACCACCTACGAGCAGTACTTC. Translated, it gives CASSVNPRDTTYEQYF.